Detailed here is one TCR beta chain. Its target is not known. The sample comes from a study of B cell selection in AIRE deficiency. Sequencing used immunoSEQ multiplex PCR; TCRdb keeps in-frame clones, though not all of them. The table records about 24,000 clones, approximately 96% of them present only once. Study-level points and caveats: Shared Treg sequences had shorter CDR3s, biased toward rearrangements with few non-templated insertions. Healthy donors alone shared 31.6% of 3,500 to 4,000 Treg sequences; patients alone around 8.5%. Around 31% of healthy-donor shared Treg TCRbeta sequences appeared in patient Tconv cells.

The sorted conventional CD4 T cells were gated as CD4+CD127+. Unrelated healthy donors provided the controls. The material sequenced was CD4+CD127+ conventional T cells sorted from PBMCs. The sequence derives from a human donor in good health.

CDR3 region: CSVPQGGQQSNTGELFF. As DNA, the CDR3 is TGCAGCGTTCCTCAAGGGGGACAGCAATCTAACACCGGGGAGCTGTTTTTT. The chain combines TRBV29-1 with TRBJ2-2, with 7 bases identical to TRBD1. V was pared by 5 bases and J by 2 bases, with 14 bases of the junction left unmatched. This CDR3 region has 17 residues. CDR1 and CDR2 (germline): SQVTM, ANQGSEA.